This T cell receptor (beta chain) was found in a study of beta chain features in type 1 diabetes. Losses at the gene ends were 0 bases for V and 9 bases for J; bases not matched to a gene: 5. CDR3 length: 15 residues. CDR1 and CDR2 (germline): SGHRS, YFSETQ. Worth noting for this clone: Its specificity is unknown.

cDNA synthesis used the whole RNA isolate, giving expressed TCRB sequences. TCRdb's table, derived via immunoSEQ multiplex PCR, lists solely in-frame clones and lacks some. The data hold hundreds of thousands of clones, with about an eighth observed a single time. Study-wide results and limits: In every one of the four CD4+ subsets, TCRB CDR3s were moderately but significantly shorter in Type 1 diabetes patients.

This clonotype was obtained from a man aged 18 to 35 with type 1 diabetes. The chain has TRBV5-1 and TRBJ2-1; 11 positions agree with TRBD1. Specimen: naive CD4+ T cells from blood. This chain's CDR3 is CASSLGMDRGLEQFF. CDR3 DNA sequence: TGCGCCAGCAGCTTGGGGATGGACAGGGGGCTTGAGCAGTTCTTC.